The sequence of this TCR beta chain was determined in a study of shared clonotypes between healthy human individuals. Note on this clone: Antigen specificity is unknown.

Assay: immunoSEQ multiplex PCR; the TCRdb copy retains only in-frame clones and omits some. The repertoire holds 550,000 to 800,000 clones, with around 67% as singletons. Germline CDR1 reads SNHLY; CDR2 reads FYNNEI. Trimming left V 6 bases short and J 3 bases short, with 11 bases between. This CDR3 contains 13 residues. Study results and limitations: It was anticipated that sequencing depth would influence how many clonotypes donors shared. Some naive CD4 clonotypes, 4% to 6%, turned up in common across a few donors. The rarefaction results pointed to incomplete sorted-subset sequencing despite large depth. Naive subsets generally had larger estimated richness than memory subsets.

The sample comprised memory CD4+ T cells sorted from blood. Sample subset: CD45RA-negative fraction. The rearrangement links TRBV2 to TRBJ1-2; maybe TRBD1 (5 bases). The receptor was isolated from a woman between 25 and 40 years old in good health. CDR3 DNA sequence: TGTGCCAGCAGCCCGGGACGGTACTATGGCTACACCTTC. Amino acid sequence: CASSPGRYYGYTF.